The T cell receptor (beta chain) described here comes from a study of T-cell reconstitution after alpha-beta-depleted transplantation in children. Unmatched junction bases numbered 9, after V lost 2 bases and J lost 8 bases. CDR3 length: 15 residues. Germline V lookup: CDR1 SGHRS, CDR2 YFSETQ. A few counts support this clonotype. Unique molecular identifiers were incorporated into the prepared TCRbeta library. Via MiXCR, TCRdb re-called the PCR reads, giving one row per CDR3 protein. This table has hundreds of thousands of distinct CDR3 sequences, approximately 10% appearing once. V and J are TRBV5-1 and TRBJ1-4; 7 positions match TRBD1. This specimen was PBMCs from the stem cell graft donor, taken from the stem cell graft. The source of this sequence is a human donor who donated a stem cell graft to a child with acute myeloid leukemia. The CDR3 loop reads CASSFGDREGEKLFF. CDR3 DNA sequence: TGCGCCAGCAGCTTCGGGGACAGAGAGGGGGAAAAACTGTTTTTT.